This TCR beta chain was identified during a study of T cells in women clearing cervical HPV infection. Study-level background: Case blood was drawn when the lesion was first found; control blood after infection became undetectable. Study-wide results and caveats: Cases and controls were distinguished at AUC over 0.75 by richness and V genes.

All donors had a single incident cervical HPV16 infection, not prevalent. MY09/MY11 PCR detected cervical HPV DNA; dot-blot assigned genotypes. CDR3 length: 12 residues. Germline values: CDR1 GTSNPN, CDR2 SVGIG (reference sequence). V lost 1 base to trimming and J lost 6 bases, with 7 bases between them. Of note for this clone: Its antigen is as yet unknown. The read finishes 3 residues shy of the CDR3 end, and the germline J gene is used to complete it.

Sequenced by immunoSEQ multiplex PCR; TCRdb stores in-frame clones only, minus some. This listing includes around 33,000 clones. The sequence derives from a woman between 18 and 69 years old with a cervical HPV16 infection that either progressed to CIN3+ or cleared (not recorded which). The gene calls are TRBV30 and TRBJ1-5, with D possibly TRBD1 on 5 matching bases. The sequenced sample consisted of blood buffy coat. CDR3 DNA, as far as it was read: TGTGCCTGGAGTGCGAGGGGTCAGCCC. Translation: CAWSARGQP. In full, the CDR3 is CAWSARGQPQHF. Variable domain in full (rest from reference TRBV30 and TRBJ1-5): SQTIHQWPATLVQPVGSPLSLECTVEGTSNPNLYWYRQAAGRGLQLLFYSVGIGQISSEVPQNLSASRPQDRQFILSSKKLLLSDSGFYLCAWSARGQPQHFGDGTRLSIL.